Below, 18 T cell receptor beta chains from the same sample are listed, as sequenced in a study of beta chain features in type 1 diabetes. Isolated RNA was reverse transcribed in full, so expressed TCRB transcripts were sequenced. The protocol was immunoSEQ multiplex PCR, while the TCRdb copy is restricted to in-frame clones and leaves out a portion. Counted here are around 600,000 clones, over 10% occurring once; the ten biggest clones make up around 0.12%. These receptors' antigens are unknown. General study results and limits: All four CD4+ subsets from Type 1 diabetes patients carried moderately but significantly shorter TCRB CDR3s.

Sequenced input: naive CD4+ T cells from blood. Receptors originate from a man between 25 and 39 years old with type 1 diabetes.

This clone showed up just a few times. The same CDR3 is also encoded by other DNA sequences in this sample. This rearrangement joins TRBV30 to TRBJ2-7; D gene ambiguous. V was pared by 2 bases and J by 3 bases, with 5 bases between. Germline loops: CDR1 GTSNPN, CDR2 SVGIG (reference sequence). CDR3 length equals 11 residues. The CDR3 coding sequence is TGTGCCTGGAGTACCAACTACGAGCAGTACTTC. It is translated as CAWSTNYEQYF.

The chain recombines TRBV18 with TRBJ1-6; tentatively, D is TRBD1 (6 bases). Trimming took off 3 bases at V and 8 bases at J, with 11 bases between the two ends. CDR1 and CDR2 (germline): KGHSH, LQKENI. This CDR3 spans 14 amino acids. CDR3 DNA: TGTGCCAGCTCACCCCAGGGGTCAGATTCACCCCTCCACTTT. Residues: CASSPQGSDSPLHF.

This clone was detected a few times. The chain recombines TRBV29-1 with TRBJ2-1; D is possibly TRBD2 (5 bases). The CDR3 covers 13 residues. Germline V gene data show CDR1 as SQVTM and CDR2 as ANQGSEA. The germline V and J ends were trimmed by 4 bases and 0 bases, with 7 bases remaining between them. In DNA form, the CDR3 reads TGCAGCGTTGCCAGCGGCTCCTACAATGAGCAGTTCTTC. It yields the protein CSVASGSYNEQFF.

This clone was counted only a few times. The CDR3 nucleotides read TGTGCCAGCAGCTCAGTGGGACAGAACTATGGCTACACCTTC. This translates into CASSSVGQNYGYTF. The V gene is TRBV9, the J gene TRBJ1-2; TRBD1 agrees at 7 bases. The CDR3 is 14 amino acids. Germline V gene data show CDR1 as SGDLS and CDR2 as YYNGEE. V shed 4 bases, J shed 2 bases, and the junction held 5 bases outside the gene matches.

This clone was seen a handful of times. The chain links TRBV7-2 to TRBJ1-5, with a tentative D call TRBD1 (6 bases). CDR1 is SGHTA and CDR2 is FQGNSA in the germline V gene. The CDR3 is made up of 16 amino acids. Trimming pared 5 bases from V and 7 bases from J, leaving 21 bases between. CDR3 residues: CASSPVGGRGTQPQHF. CDR3 coding DNA: TGTGCCAGCAGCCCCGTTGGGGGGCGCGGGACCCAGCCCCAGCATTTT. The full variable domain, with the rest looked up from reference TRBV7-2 and TRBJ1-5, is GAGVSQSPSNKVTEKGKDVELRCDPISGHTALYWYRQSLGQGLEFLIYFQGNSAPDKSGLPSDRFSAERTGGSVSTLTIQRTQQEDSAVYLCASSPVGGRGTQPQHFGDGTRLSIL.

This clone was found a few times. The chain employs TRBV29-1 and TRBJ2-7; D gene unclear. Germline values: CDR1 SQVTM, CDR2 ANQGSEA. Trimming took off 5 bases at V and 5 bases at J, with 16 bases between the two ends. The CDR3 has 13 residues. The CDR3 spells CSVMVGQADEQYF. DNA for the CDR3: TGCAGCGTTATGGTGGGCCAGGCGGACGAGCAGTACTTC.

CDR3 in amino acids: CASSQGRRTGSYNEQFF. CDR3 DNA: TGCGCCAGCAGCCAAGGAAGGCGGACAGGCTCCTACAATGAGCAGTTCTTC. The V call is TRBV4-3, the J call TRBJ2-1; 7 nucleotides line up with TRBD1. This CDR3 is built from 17 residues. The V gene's germline CDR1 is LGHNA and CDR2 YSLEER. The junction had 6 bases not matched to a gene; V was cut back by 1 base and J by 0 bases.

The rearrangement links TRBV10-3 to TRBJ2-5; D gene uncertain. Trimming removed 0 bases from V and 1 base from J, with 9 bases in between. Per the germline V gene, CDR1 is ENHRY and CDR2 is SYGVKD. The CDR3 is 15 amino acids. In DNA form, the CDR3 reads TGTGCCATCAGTGAGTCAGGACGGACCCAAGAGACCCAGTACTTC. It specifies CAISESGRTQETQYF.

This sequence joins TRBV9 and TRBJ2-7; a weak D match, TRBD2 (6 bases). CDR1 is SGDLS and CDR2 is YYNGEE in the germline V gene. Trimming removed 3 bases at V and 5 bases at J, with 18 bases between. CDR3 length: 15 amino acids. The CDR3 here is CASSGPGVLSHEQYF. Here the CDR3 DNA reads TGTGCCAGCAGCGGCCCGGGGGTCCTGTCCCACGAGCAGTACTTC.

This clone was seen only a few times. The CDR3 sequence: CASSAGGAGGTEAFF. CDR3 nucleotide sequence: TGTGCCAGCAGCGCGGGAGGGGCTGGTGGCACTGAAGCTTTCTTT. V is TRBV7-2 and J is TRBJ1-1; TRBD1 is a possible D gene (5 bases). Trimming removed 5 bases at V and 4 bases at J, with 17 bases between. This CDR3 spans 15 amino acids. Germline lookup yields CDR1 SGHTA and CDR2 FQGNSA.

V usage is TRBV7-2 and J usage is TRBJ2-1, with a possible D match to TRBD2 (7 bases). The V and J ends lost 5 bases and 10 bases respectively, with 15 bases between them. Per germline, CDR1 SGHTA and CDR2 FQGNSA. CDR3 length equals 13 residues. The CDR3 DNA reads TGTGCCAGCAGCCCCCGGGGGAGGGGGGAGCAGTTCTTC. Translated: CASSPRGRGEQFF.

The genes are TRBV5-6 and TRBJ2-3, with D uncertain. Germline V gene data show CDR1 as SGHDT and CDR2 as YYEEEE. This CDR3 region has 12 residues. V dropped 5 bases and J dropped 6 bases, with 10 bases sitting between them. CDR3 nucleotide sequence: TGTGCCAGCAGTCGAACCCCCGATACGCAGTATTTT. It encodes CASSRTPDTQYF.

This clone was found a few times. The rearrangement uses TRBV7-9 and TRBJ2-5; the D is unclear. Germline-derived CDR1 and CDR2 are SEHNR and FQNEAQ (reference sequence). The CDR3 sequence is 12 residues long. Trimming removed 5 bases at V and 9 bases at J, with 13 bases between. The DNA of the CDR3 is TGTGCCAGCAGCCCCTCACTCCCGGCCCAGTACTTC. Translation gives CASSPSLPAQYF.

The chain is built from TRBV7-9 and TRBJ2-7, with unresolved D. The V end lost 1 base, the J end lost 2 bases, and 9 bases lay between the germline ends. CDR1 SEHNR and CDR2 FQNEAQ come from the germline V gene (reference sequence). The CDR3 is made up of 14 amino acids. CDR3 in amino acids: CASSLVYGPYEQYF. The CDR3 region has the DNA TGTGCCAGCAGCTTAGTCTACGGGCCCTACGAGCAGTACTTC.

The chain is built from TRBV10-3 and TRBJ2-5; TRBD1 might be the D (6 bases). The CDR3 loop spans 13 amino acids. CDR1 and CDR2 from the germline V gene are ENHRY and SYGVKD. Trimming cost V 4 bases and J 10 bases, with 16 bases left between them. The CDR3 DNA is TGTGCCATCAGTGGAATAGGGCAGGGGAACCAGTACTTC. Translated, it gives CAISGIGQGNQYF.

This clone was detected a few times. V usage is TRBV10-3 and J usage is TRBJ2-3; perhaps TRBD2 as D (5 bases). This CDR3 region has 14 residues. V was clipped by 3 bases and J by 0 bases, with 7 bases between them. The germline V gene has CDR1 ENHRY and CDR2 SYGVKD. In nucleotides, the CDR3 is TGTGCCATCAGTGACAGGACTAGCACAGATACGCAGTATTTT. As protein: CAISDRTSTDTQYF.

This clone was observed a few times. V gene TRBV27 combines with J gene TRBJ2-2; 7 bases map to TRBD2. Germline V gene data show CDR1 as MNHEY and CDR2 as SMNVEV (reference sequence). V was pared by 2 bases and J by 0 bases, with 0 bases of the junction left unmatched. This CDR3 region has 15 residues. The CDR3 DNA is TGTGCCAGCAGTTTAGCGGGGGCGAACACCGGGGAGCTGTTTTTT. Amino acid sequence: CASSLAGANTGELFF.

This clone has more than one count but fewer than ten. The chain combines TRBV6-6 with TRBJ2-7; D gene uncertain. Germline CDR1 MNHNY, CDR2 SVGAGI (reference sequence). The V end was cut by 6 bases, the J end by 0 bases, with 6 bases between. This CDR3 comprises 12 residues. The chain's CDR3 is CASRGSSYEQYF. In DNA form, the CDR3 reads TGTGCCAGCAGGGGCAGCTCCTACGAGCAGTACTTC.